This TCR beta chain was found in a study of blood T cell repertoires in COVID-19. Study-wide context: The United States, Italy and Spain supplied acute and convalescent COVID-19 samples.

A Seattle source enrolled patients during active infection and followed them longitudinally. Germline trimming cut 7 bases from V and 3 bases from J; bases unmatched to any gene: 8. CDR1 and CDR2 (germline): MNHEY, SVGAGI. CDR3 length: 15 residues. In the original workflow: Nucleated cell counts were estimated from reference gene primer amplification. TCRdb's table, derived via immunoSEQ multiplex PCR, lists solely in-frame clones and lacks some. The V and J calls and the clone size are those of that table, but D and trimming were determined from the DNA. Seen here are around 260,000 clones, under 85% observed once, and the top ten hold 0.7% to 0.9%.

The receptor comes from a human donor with COVID-19, enrolled during active disease. The donor label of this sample is uncertain. The chain is built from TRBV6-5 and TRBJ2-7; TRBD2 matches 11 bases. Sequencing was performed on peripheral blood. CDR3 residues: CASKNSGRVSYEQYF. In nucleotides, the CDR3 is TGTGCCAGCAAGAATAGCGGGAGGGTTAGCTACGAGCAGTACTTC.